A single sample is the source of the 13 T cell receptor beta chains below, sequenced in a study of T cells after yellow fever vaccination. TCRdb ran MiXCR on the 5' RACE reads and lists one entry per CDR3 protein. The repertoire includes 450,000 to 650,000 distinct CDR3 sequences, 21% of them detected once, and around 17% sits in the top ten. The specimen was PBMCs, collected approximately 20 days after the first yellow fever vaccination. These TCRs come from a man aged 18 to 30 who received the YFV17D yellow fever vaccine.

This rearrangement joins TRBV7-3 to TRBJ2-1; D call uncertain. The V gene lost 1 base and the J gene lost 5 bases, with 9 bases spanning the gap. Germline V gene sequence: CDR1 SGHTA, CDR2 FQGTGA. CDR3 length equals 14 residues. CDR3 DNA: TGTGCCAGCAGCTTAAACCGGCTTAACAATGAGCAGTTCTTC. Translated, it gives CASSLNRLNNEQFF.

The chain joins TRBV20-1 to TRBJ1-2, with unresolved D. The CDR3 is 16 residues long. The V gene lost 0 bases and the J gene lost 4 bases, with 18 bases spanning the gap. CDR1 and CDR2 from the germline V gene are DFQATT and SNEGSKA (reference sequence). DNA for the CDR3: TGCAGTGCTAGAGATGCGGTACGAAGGGAACTCTATGGCTACACCTTC. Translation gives CSARDAVRRELYGYTF.

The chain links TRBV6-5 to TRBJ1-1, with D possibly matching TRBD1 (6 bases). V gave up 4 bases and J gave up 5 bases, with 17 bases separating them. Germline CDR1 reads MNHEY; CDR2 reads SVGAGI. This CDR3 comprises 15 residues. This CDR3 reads CASSSNQGRWTEAFF. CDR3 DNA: TGTGCCAGCAGTTCTAATCAGGGGCGGTGGACTGAAGCTTTCTTT.

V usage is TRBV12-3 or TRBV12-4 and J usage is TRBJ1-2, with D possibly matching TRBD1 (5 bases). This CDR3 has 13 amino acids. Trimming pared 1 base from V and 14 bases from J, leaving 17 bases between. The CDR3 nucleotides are TGTGCCAGCAGTTTAGGTGGGACGGACTATCCTACCTTC. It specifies CASSLGGTDYPTF.

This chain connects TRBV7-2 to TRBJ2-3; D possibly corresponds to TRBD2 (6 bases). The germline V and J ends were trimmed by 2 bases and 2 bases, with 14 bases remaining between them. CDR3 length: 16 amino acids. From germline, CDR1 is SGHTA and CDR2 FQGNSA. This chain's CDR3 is CASSLRPRGNTDTQYF. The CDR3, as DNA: TGTGCCAGCAGCTTACGTCCCCGGGGGAACACAGATACGCAGTATTTT.

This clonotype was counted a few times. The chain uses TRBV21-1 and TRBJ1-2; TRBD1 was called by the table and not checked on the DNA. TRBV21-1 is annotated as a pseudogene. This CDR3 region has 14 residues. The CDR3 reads CASSKGGWGAGYTF. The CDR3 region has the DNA TGTGCCAGCAGCAAAGGAGGATGGGGGGCTGGCTACACCTTC.

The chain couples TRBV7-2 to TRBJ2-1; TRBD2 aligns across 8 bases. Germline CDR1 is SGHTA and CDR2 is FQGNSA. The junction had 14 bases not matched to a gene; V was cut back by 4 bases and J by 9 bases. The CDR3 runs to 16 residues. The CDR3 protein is CASSSRPGSGGGEQFF. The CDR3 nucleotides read TGTGCCAGCAGCTCTAGGCCGGGGAGCGGGGGAGGTGAGCAGTTCTTC.

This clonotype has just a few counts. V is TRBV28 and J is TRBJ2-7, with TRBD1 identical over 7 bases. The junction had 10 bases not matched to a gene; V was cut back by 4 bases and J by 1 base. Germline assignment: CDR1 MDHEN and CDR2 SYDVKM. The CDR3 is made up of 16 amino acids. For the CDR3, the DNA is TGTGCCAGCAGTTACCCAACAGGGGCCCGTTCCTACGAGCAGTACTTC. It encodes CASSYPTGARSYEQYF.

The CDR3 coding sequence is TGCAGTGCTAGGACAGGGAATTCACCCCTCCACTTT. It is translated as CSARTGNSPLHF. The V gene is TRBV20-1, the J gene TRBJ1-6; 7 bases align to TRBD1. The trim removed 3 bases at V and 7 bases at J, leaving 0 bases unmatched. Germline-derived CDR1 and CDR2 are DFQATT and SNEGSKA (reference sequence). The CDR3 consists of 12 residues.

The CDR3 DNA reads as TGTGCCAGCAGCGATAGCGGGGCAGGGCTGACGGATCTCTATGGCTACACCTTC. As protein: CASSDSGAGLTDLYGYTF. V is TRBV9 and J is TRBJ1-2; possibly TRBD1 for D (5 bases). This CDR3 is built from 18 residues. Looked up from germline, CDR1 is SGDLS and CDR2 is YYNGEE. The germline V and J ends were trimmed by 3 bases and 4 bases, with 25 bases remaining between them.

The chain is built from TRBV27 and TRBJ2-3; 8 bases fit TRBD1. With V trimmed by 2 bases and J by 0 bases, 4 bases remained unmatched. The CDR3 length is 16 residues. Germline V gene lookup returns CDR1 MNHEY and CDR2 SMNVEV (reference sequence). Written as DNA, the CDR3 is TGTGCCAGCAGTTTAAGACAGGGGATTAGCACAGATACGCAGTATTTT. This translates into CASSLRQGISTDTQYF.

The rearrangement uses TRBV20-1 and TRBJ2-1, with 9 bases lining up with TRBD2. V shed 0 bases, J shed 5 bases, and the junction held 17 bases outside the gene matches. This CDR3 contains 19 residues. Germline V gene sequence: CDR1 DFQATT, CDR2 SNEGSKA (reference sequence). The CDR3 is CSARDYLKIGTSSDNEQFF. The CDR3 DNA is TGCAGTGCTAGAGATTACCTTAAGATCGGGACTAGCTCAGACAATGAGCAGTTCTTC.

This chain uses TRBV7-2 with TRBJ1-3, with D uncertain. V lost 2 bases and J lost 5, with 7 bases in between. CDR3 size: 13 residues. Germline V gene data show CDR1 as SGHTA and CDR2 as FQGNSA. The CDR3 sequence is CASSLTPRNTIYF. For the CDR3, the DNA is TGTGCCAGCAGCTTAACACCTCGAAACACCATATATTTT.